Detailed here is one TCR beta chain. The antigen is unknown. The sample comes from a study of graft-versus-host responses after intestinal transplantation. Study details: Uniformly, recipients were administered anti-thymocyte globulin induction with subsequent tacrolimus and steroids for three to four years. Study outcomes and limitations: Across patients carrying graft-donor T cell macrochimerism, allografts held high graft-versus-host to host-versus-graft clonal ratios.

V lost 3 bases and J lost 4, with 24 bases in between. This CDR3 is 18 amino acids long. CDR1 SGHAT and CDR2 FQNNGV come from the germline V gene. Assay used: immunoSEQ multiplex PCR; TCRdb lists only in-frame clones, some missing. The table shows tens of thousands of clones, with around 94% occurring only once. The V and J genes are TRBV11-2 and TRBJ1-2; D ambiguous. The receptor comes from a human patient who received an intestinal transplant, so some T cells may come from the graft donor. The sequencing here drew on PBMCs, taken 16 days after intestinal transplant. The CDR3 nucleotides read TGTGCCAGCAGCTTCGCTGGGAGGGAGTCAGATTCTCTCTATGGCTACACCTTC. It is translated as CASSFAGRESDSLYGYTF.